One T cell receptor (beta chain) is described in this entry. Clones were read by immunoSEQ multiplex PCR, and TCRdb kept only the in-frame ones, dropping some. The sample comprises about 140,000 clones, approximately 90% of which are singletons, and 2.5% to 3.5% rests with the top ten. The sample is drawn from a study of T cell responses to AZD1222 COVID-19 vaccine. Second-dose groups at about 4 or about 12 weeks were pooled. Germline V CDR1 and CDR2: MNHEY, SVGAGI. V was shortened by 2 bases and J by 1 base, with 9 bases between the two germline ends. There are 15 residues in the CDR3. The TCR originated in an adult who received the AZD1222 COVID-19 vaccine. The input for sequencing was peripheral blood, taken 28 days after the second AZD1222 dose. The chain employs TRBV6-5 and TRBJ1-5, with D possibly matching TRBD1 (5 bases). This chain's CDR3 is CASSYDGGSNQPQHF. DNA of the CDR3: TGTGCCAGCAGTTACGACGGGGGGAGCAATCAGCCCCAGCATTTT.